These 22 T cell receptor beta chains were all obtained from the same sample, sequenced in a study of shared clonotypes between healthy human individuals (dated by TCRdb to the early 2020s). To prepare the library, the immunoSEQ multiplex PCR assay was applied. Imported from immuneACCESS, the table was reduced by TCRdb to in-frame sequences with V and J called. These copies leave out some clones; in studies compared against another copy, an unresolved V gene accounts for under half, and the cause of the remainder is not known. The table for this sample lists approximately 1,500,000 clones; about 98% of them were counted only once. The leading ten clones occupy about 0.4% of the sample. The sample was naive CD4+ T cells sorted from blood. The cell subset or site label, read with the paper, signifies: CD45RA+ positively selected. The receptors were sampled from a man aged 25-45 years in good health.

The genes are TRBV7-2 and TRBJ2-5, with D uncertain. V shed 3 bases and J shed 4 bases, with 9 bases lying between them. Germline values: CDR1 SGHTA, CDR2 FQGNSA. CDR3 size: 13 residues. The CDR3 spells CASSFWVGETQYF. As DNA, the CDR3 is TGTGCCAGCAGCTTTTGGGTAGGAGAGACCCAGTACTTC.

This clone was counted once. The chain has TRBV6-6 and TRBJ1-1; D gene uncertain. CDR3 length: 11 residues. The V gene lost 8 bases and the J gene lost 6 bases, with 10 bases spanning the gap. Germline V gene lookup returns CDR1 MNHNY and CDR2 SVGAGI (reference sequence). CDR3: CASEPSSEAFF. CDR3 sequence (DNA): TGTGCCAGCGAACCGAGTTCTGAAGCTTTCTTT.

The chain recombines TRBV11-2 with TRBJ2-3; the match to TRBD2 covers 10 bases. Unmatched junction bases numbered 6, after V lost 5 bases and J lost 7 bases. Germline-derived CDR1 and CDR2 are SGHAT and FQNNGV. CDR3 length: 14 amino acids. CDR3 region: CASSQTGLANTQYF. In DNA form, the CDR3 reads TGTGCCAGCAGCCAAACGGGACTAGCGAATACGCAGTATTTT.

This rearrangement joins TRBV27 to TRBJ2-7, with 14 bases identical to TRBD2. The germline V gene has CDR1 MNHEY and CDR2 SMNVEV (reference sequence). This CDR3 is 16 amino acids long. Trimming at V came to 2 bases and at J to 6 bases, leaving 6 bases not matched to a gene. CDR3 nucleotide sequence: TGTGCCAGCAGTTTAGATGGACTAGCGGGAGGTATCGAGCAGTACTTC. Translation: CASSLDGLAGGIEQYF.

The chain links TRBV7-2 to TRBJ2-7; D gene unclear. CDR1 and CDR2 from the germline V gene are SGHTA and FQGNSA. V lost 1 base, J lost 2 bases, and 3 bases lay in between. This CDR3 has 12 amino acids. The CDR3 sequence: CASSLEAYEQYF. DNA for the CDR3: TGTGCCAGCAGCTTAGAGGCCTACGAGCAGTACTTC.

The rearrangement joins TRBV14 to TRBJ2-7; D not certain. This CDR3 spans 13 amino acids. Germline CDR1 SGHDN, CDR2 FVKESK. V gave up 4 bases and J gave up 4 bases, with 11 bases separating them. The CDR3: CASSLFPDYEQYF. CDR3 in DNA: TGTGCCAGCAGCCTCTTCCCGGATTACGAGCAGTACTTC.

The chain recombines TRBV30 with TRBJ1-5, with D possibly TRBD1 on 5 matching bases. The CDR3 sequence is 19 residues long. In germline, CDR1 is GTSNPN, CDR2 SVGIG (reference sequence). With 3 bases removed from V and 0 bases from J, the gap between germline ends came to 24 bases. The CDR3: CAWREGPGRRDHSNQPQHF. CDR3 coding DNA: TGTGCCTGGAGGGAGGGCCCGGGTCGCAGGGACCATAGCAATCAGCCCCAGCATTTT.

CDR3 region: CASSSQGDSYEQYF. CDR3 nucleotides: TGTGCCAGCAGCTCACAGGGGGACTCCTACGAGCAGTACTTC. V and J are TRBV7-6 and TRBJ2-7; TRBD1 matches at 8 bases. The CDR3 extends over 14 amino acids. Per the germline V gene, CDR1 is SGHVS and CDR2 is FNYEAQ. J lost 0 bases, V lost 4 bases, and 2 bases had no gene match. Full variable domain (rest looked up from reference TRBV7-6 and TRBJ2-7): GAGVSQSPRYKVTKRGQDVALRCDPISGHVSLYWYRQALGQGPEFLTYFNYEAQQDKSGLPNDRFSAERPEGSISTLTIQRTEQRDSAMYRCASSSQGDSYEQYFGPGTRLTVT.

The V call is TRBV2, the J call TRBJ2-7; D not resolved. Trimming left V 8 bases short and J 6 bases short, with 11 bases between. CDR1 is SNHLY, CDR2 FYNNEI, per germline. This CDR3 comprises 11 residues. CDR3 nucleotide sequence: TGTGCCAGCGAATACGAACGCGAGCAGTACTTC. Its protein is CASEYEREQYF. The full variable domain, in which reference TRBV2 and TRBJ2-7 provide the parts outside the CDR3, is EPEVTQTPSHQVTQMGQEVILRCVPISNHLYFYWYRQILGQKVEFLVSFYNNEISEKSEIFDDQFSVERPDGSNFTLKIRSTKLEDSAMYFCASEYEREQYFGPGTRLTVT.

The gene calls are TRBV28 and TRBJ2-5; D is unclear. Between the trimmed V and J ends, which lost 5 bases and 4 bases, there was a span of 17 bases. There are 15 residues in the CDR3. Germline V CDR1 and CDR2: MDHEN, SYDVKM. As DNA, the CDR3 is TGTGCCAGCAGTGCCCGAGAATCCGGTCGAGAGACCCAGTACTTC. It is translated as CASSARESGRETQYF.

This chain joins TRBV7-3 and TRBJ2-6; D gene ambiguous. In germline, CDR1 is SGHTA, CDR2 FQGTGA. The CDR3 loop spans 15 amino acids. V lost 5 bases to trimming and J lost 2 bases, with 10 bases between them. In DNA, the CDR3 is TGTGCCAGCAGCCCCATCCGGACTGGGGCCAACGTCCTGACTTTC. Its protein is CASSPIRTGANVLTF.

The chain links TRBV2 to TRBJ2-5; D may match TRBD1 or TRBD2 (6 bases each). Germline V gene lookup returns CDR1 SNHLY and CDR2 FYNNEI. V dropped 11 bases and J dropped 4 bases, with 17 bases sitting between them. This CDR3 region has 13 residues. This CDR3 reads CAFRGGRLETQYF. CDR3 coding DNA: TGTGCCTTCAGAGGGGGGCGATTAGAGACCCAGTACTTC.

This chain joins TRBV11-2 and TRBJ2-7; a weak D match, TRBD1 (6 bases). Germline CDR1 and CDR2: SGHAT and FQNNGV. Trimming left V 5 bases short and J 4 bases short, with 18 bases between. This CDR3 is built from 15 residues. As DNA, the CDR3 is TGTGCCAGCAGCCCCGGACAGCTGATAGTTTACGAGCAGTACTTC. Translation: CASSPGQLIVYEQYF.

The V and J genes are TRBV30 and TRBJ2-6; 10 nucleotides agree with TRBD2. Germline CDR1 and CDR2: GTSNPN and SVGIG (reference sequence). V dropped 4 bases and J dropped 0; count of bases not matched to a gene: 15. This CDR3 spans 20 amino acids. CDR3 sequence (DNA): TGTGCCTGGACCCTGACGAGGGGACTAGCGTGGAACTCTGGGGCCAACGTCCTGACTTTC. Translated, it gives CAWTLTRGLAWNSGANVLTF.

This chain connects TRBV28 to TRBJ2-5; 7 bases are a match to TRBD1. CDR1 is MDHEN and CDR2 is SYDVKM in the germline V gene. The CDR3 sequence is 14 residues long. The V segment lost 5 bases and the J segment 7 bases; nucleotides outside the gene matches: 10. The CDR3 sequence: CASSLGQEMGTQYF. CDR3 in DNA: TGTGCCAGCAGTCTCGGACAGGAGATGGGGACCCAGTACTTC.

With regard to this clone: Other nucleotide sequences in the sample specify the same CDR3. The rearrangement joins TRBV18 to TRBJ1-1; D gene unclear. The V gene lost 3 bases and the J gene lost 8 bases, with 10 bases spanning the gap. Germline assignment: CDR1 KGHSH and CDR2 LQKENI. This CDR3 is 12 amino acids long. The CDR3 reads CASSPTGGEAFF. The CDR3 DNA is TGTGCCAGCTCACCTACCGGAGGGGAAGCTTTCTTT.

The V gene is TRBV9, the J gene TRBJ1-2, with 7 nucleotides matching TRBD1. The CDR3 is 15 residues long. J was trimmed by 4 bases and V by 3 bases; bases with no gene match: 9. Per the germline V gene, CDR1 is SGDLS and CDR2 is YYNGEE. The CDR3 nucleotides read TGTGCCAGCAGCGCTGTTCAGGGGGGATTCTATGGCTACACCTTC. This gives the protein CASSAVQGGFYGYTF.

This sequence joins TRBV6-1 and TRBJ2-6; TRBD2 is a possible D gene (5 bases). V lost 0 bases and J lost 1, with 16 bases in between. The CDR3 spans 19 residues. CDR1 is MNHNS, CDR2 SASEGT, per germline. Here the CDR3 DNA reads TGTGCCAGCAGTGAAGCACCGAGAGGGCCGGGTTCTGGGGCCAACGTCCTGACTTTC. Translated, it gives CASSEAPRGPGSGANVLTF.

The chain is built from TRBV6-1 and TRBJ2-7, with D perhaps being TRBD1 or TRBD2 (5 bases each). The V end was cut by 8 bases, the J end by 2 bases, with 16 bases between. Germline CDR1 and CDR2: MNHNS and SASEGT. CDR3 size: 14 residues. The CDR3 region has the DNA TGTGCCAGCGATCGAAGGCAGGGACCCTACGAGCAGTACTTC. Encoded protein: CASDRRQGPYEQYF.

J is TRBJ2-5 and V is TRBV5-4; the D is unclear. Trimming removed 4 bases at V and 3 bases at J, with 10 bases between. The germline V gene encodes CDR1 SGHNT and CDR2 YYREEE (reference sequence). The CDR3 consists of 13 residues. The CDR3 DNA reads as TGTGCCAGCAGCATAGGGCAGGAAGAGACCCAGTACTTC. Its translation: CASSIGQEETQYF.

The chain employs TRBV5-1 and TRBJ1-4, with TRBD1 identical over 8 bases. CDR1 is SGHRS and CDR2 is YFSETQ in the germline V gene. V lost 0 bases, J lost 5 bases, and 6 bases stayed unmatched. The CDR3 contains 16 residues. The CDR3, as DNA: TGCGCCAGCAGCTTGGCGACACAGGGGGGGAATGAAAAACTGTTTTTT. As protein: CASSLATQGGNEKLFF. Looking up the rest from reference TRBV5-1 and TRBJ1-4 gives the full variable domain: KAGVTQTPRYLIKTRGQQVTLSCSPISGHRSVSWYQQTPGQGLQFLFEYFSETQRNKGNFPGRFSGRQFSNSRSEMNVSTLELGDSALYLCASSLATQGGNEKLFFGSGTQLSVL.

The rearrangement joins TRBV9 to TRBJ2-2; 10 bases are shared with TRBD1. This CDR3 has 16 residues. Germline values: CDR1 SGDLS, CDR2 YYNGEE. The V and J ends lost 0 bases and 5 bases, in that order; junction bases with no gene match: 4. The CDR3 spells CASSVGDRGRTGELFF. Here the CDR3 DNA reads TGTGCCAGCAGCGTAGGGGACAGGGGAAGAACCGGGGAGCTGTTTTTT.